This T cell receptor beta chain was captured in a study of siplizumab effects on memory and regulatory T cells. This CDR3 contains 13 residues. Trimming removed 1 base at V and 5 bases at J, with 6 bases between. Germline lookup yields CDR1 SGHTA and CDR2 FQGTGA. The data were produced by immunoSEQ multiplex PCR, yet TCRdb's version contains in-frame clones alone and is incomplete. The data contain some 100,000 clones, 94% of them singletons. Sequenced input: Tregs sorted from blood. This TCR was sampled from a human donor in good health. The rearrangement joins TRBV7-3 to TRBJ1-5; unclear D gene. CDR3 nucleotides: TGTGCCAGCAGCTTAAGTCCCTATCAGCCCCAGCATTTT. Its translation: CASSLSPYQPQHF.